These 25 T cell receptor beta chains share one sample of origin, sequenced in a study of memory CD4+ T cells and cytomegalovirus serostatus. Single viable CD3+CD4+CD8-CD45RO+ cells were sorted as the memory CD4+ T cells. This table comes from immunoSEQ multiplex PCR, and its TCRdb copy is limited to in-frame clones, with some not included. The repertoire holds some 52,000 clones, with 65% to 85% as singletons. The source material was memory CD4+ T cells from blood. Receptors were obtained from an adult in good health and CMV-seropositive.

The chain combines TRBV10-3 with TRBJ1-2; 7 bases are a match to TRBD1. CDR1 is ENHRY, CDR2 SYGVKD, per germline. The CDR3 loop spans 13 amino acids. With 4 bases clipped from V and 6 bases from J, the junction kept 5 bases outside the gene matches. The CDR3 DNA reads TGTGCCATCAGTGGAGGGACAGAGAATGGCTACACCTTC. Encoded protein: CAISGGTENGYTF.

Only one count was recorded for this clone. CDR3 loop: CASGDTLRGNEKLFF. DNA of the CDR3: TGTGCCAGCGGTGACACCCTGAGAGGTAATGAAAAACTGTTTTTT. The chain combines TRBV28 with TRBJ1-4; D is unresolved. CDR3 length: 15 residues. Germline assignment: CDR1 MDHEN and CDR2 SYDVKM. The V and J ends lost 8 bases and 4 bases respectively, with 17 bases between them.

The chain links TRBV28 to TRBJ2-3, with D perhaps matching TRBD1 (6 bases). Germline CDR1 is MDHEN and CDR2 is SYDVKM. V lost 2 bases and J lost 3, with 24 bases in between. The CDR3 contains 19 residues. The CDR3 nucleotides are TGTGCCAGCAGTTTAGCGGGCCAGGGGCAGTTGGTAAGAACAGATACGCAGTATTTT. Translated: CASSLAGQGQLVRTDTQYF.

As for this clone: This same CDR3 is encoded by further DNA sequences in the sample. The V and J genes are TRBV11-2 and TRBJ2-7; D is unclear. This CDR3 region has 14 residues. From germline, CDR1 is SGHAT and CDR2 FQNNGV. V lost 1 base and J lost 0, with 7 bases in between. In nucleotides, the CDR3 is TGTGCCAGCAGCTTAGGGCACAGCTCCTACGAGCAGTACTTC. Protein: CASSLGHSSYEQYF.

The chain employs TRBV5-1 and TRBJ2-5; D is unresolved. This CDR3 spans 14 amino acids. Per germline, CDR1 SGHRS and CDR2 YFSETQ. V was cut by 0 bases and J by 2 bases, with 8 bases left in between. The CDR3 here is CASSLGILQETQYF. CDR3 nucleotide sequence: TGCGCCAGCAGCTTGGGTATATTACAAGAGACCCAGTACTTC.

J is TRBJ2-7 and V is TRBV30; D not resolved. Between the trimmed V and J ends, which lost 0 bases and 1 base, there was a span of 10 bases. CDR3 size: 14 residues. In germline, CDR1 is GTSNPN, CDR2 SVGIG (reference sequence). CDR3 amino acids: CAWSVGRVSYEQYF. Here the CDR3 DNA reads TGTGCCTGGAGTGTAGGGCGCGTATCCTACGAGCAGTACTTC. Full variable domain (rest looked up from reference TRBV30 and TRBJ2-7): SQTIHQWPATLVQPVGSPLSLECTVEGTSNPNLYWYRQAAGRGLQLLFYSVGIGQISSEVPQNLSASRPQDRQFILSSKKLLLSDSGFYLCAWSVGRVSYEQYFGPGTRLTVT.

The rearrangement uses TRBV2 and TRBJ1-2; no reliable D call. V lost 8 bases and J 7 bases, leaving 20 bases between the germline ends. The CDR3 totals 14 residues. Germline V gene lookup returns CDR1 SNHLY and CDR2 FYNNEI. The CDR3 loop reads CASLSPPLWGGYTF. CDR3 DNA: TGTGCCAGCCTCAGTCCTCCGCTCTGGGGTGGCTACACCTTC.

J is TRBJ2-2 and V is TRBV5-1, with D tentatively TRBD1 (5 bases). This CDR3 contains 13 residues. Germline V gene lookup returns CDR1 SGHRS and CDR2 YFSETQ. With 4 bases removed from V and 1 base from J, the gap between germline ends came to 5 bases. CDR3 coding DNA: TGCGCCAGCAGCAGGGGGAACACCGGGGAGCTGTTTTTT. Translated, it gives CASSRGNTGELFF.

This sequence joins TRBV6-5 and TRBJ2-7, with a possible D match to TRBD1 (6 bases). This CDR3 contains 14 residues. The V gene lost 2 bases and the J gene lost 3 bases, with 11 bases spanning the gap. The germline CDR1 and CDR2 sequences are MNHEY and SVGAGI. The CDR3 nucleotides are TGTGCCAGCAGTTACCGGGACAAAAGCTACGAGCAGTACTTC. Translating it yields CASSYRDKSYEQYF.

As for this clone: The sample carries other DNA sequences with the same CDR3. CDR3 coding DNA: TGCGCCAGCAGCCCTGACCAGAGGACCCTCCACTTT. Translated: CASSPDQRTLHF. V gene TRBV4-1 combines with J gene TRBJ1-6; D gene uncertain. Germline lookup yields CDR1 MGHRA and CDR2 YSYEKL. Trimming stripped 4 bases from V and 14 bases from J, with 12 bases between. The length of the CDR3 is 12 residues.

This clone occurred a few times. The chain couples TRBV20-1 to TRBJ1-1; D is unclear. Trimming took 0 bases from V and 10 from J, leaving 9 bases between them. CDR3 length: 11 amino acids. Germline CDR1 DFQATT, CDR2 SNEGSKA (reference sequence). In DNA, the CDR3 is TGCAGTGCTAGAGATTATAGGTCAGCTTTCTTT. It translates to CSARDYRSAFF.

The rearrangement joins TRBV11-2 to TRBJ2-1; 8 nucleotides agree with TRBD2. Per germline, CDR1 SGHAT and CDR2 FQNNGV. CDR3 length equals 16 residues. The ends lost 4 bases at V and 0 bases at J; junction bases unmatched: 5. For the CDR3, the DNA is TGTGCCAGCAGCTCATCCGGGACTAGCTCCTACAATGAGCAGTTCTTC. This gives the protein CASSSSGTSSYNEQFF.

The CDR3: CSAGTGGLNYGYTF. The CDR3 DNA is TGCAGCGCAGGGACAGGGGGTTTGAACTATGGCTACACCTTC. This chain uses TRBV29-1 with TRBJ1-2, with 11 bases matching TRBD1. The CDR3 spans 14 residues. V trimming: 7 bases; J trimming: 2 bases; junction bases outside the gene matches: 6. Looked up from germline, CDR1 is SQVTM and CDR2 is ANQGSEA.

The chain has TRBV28 and TRBJ2-1; possibly TRBD2 for D (5 bases). V was clipped by 3 bases and J by 10 bases, with 7 bases between them. The CDR3 contains 11 residues. From germline, CDR1 is MDHEN and CDR2 SYDVKM. CDR3 nucleotide sequence: TGTGCCAGCAGTTTGGAGCGGGAGCAGTTCTTC. Amino acids: CASSLEREQFF.

V usage is TRBV6-1 and J usage is TRBJ1-4, with unresolved D. The germline V gene encodes CDR1 MNHNS and CDR2 SASEGT. This CDR3 has 11 amino acids. V was clipped by 7 bases and J by 3 bases, with 3 bases between them. This CDR3 is CASTANEKLFF. CDR3 coding DNA: TGTGCCAGCACAGCTAATGAAAAACTGTTTTTT.

The chain carries TRBV28 and TRBJ2-7; 9 nucleotides line up with TRBD1. The CDR3 is 14 amino acids. Trimming took 5 bases from V and 3 from J; bases not matched to a gene: 5. Germline loops: CDR1 MDHEN, CDR2 SYDVKM. CDR3 DNA sequence: TGTGCCAGCAGTCAGGGGGACAGGGTCTACGAGCAGTACTTC. Translation gives CASSQGDRVYEQYF.

The rearrangement joins TRBV18 to TRBJ2-3; D not resolved. CDR3 length: 14 residues. Trimming stripped 0 bases from V and 2 bases from J, with 6 bases between. Germline CDR1 is KGHSH and CDR2 is LQKENI. The CDR3 nucleotides read TGTGCCAGCTCACCACCGAGCCACACAGATACGCAGTATTTT. Amino acid sequence: CASSPPSHTDTQYF. Using reference TRBV18 and TRBJ2-3 for the parts outside the CDR3, the full variable domain is NAGVMQNPRHLVRRRGQEARLRCSPMKGHSHVYWYRQLPEEGLKFMVYLQKENIIDESGMPKERFSAEFPKEGPSILRIQQVVRGDSAAYFCASSPPSHTDTQYFGPGTRLTVL.

A note on this clone: A read error may account for a junction end that differs from germline. The chain is built from TRBV28 and TRBJ2-7; D may be TRBD2 (5 bases). Germline-derived CDR1 and CDR2 are MDHEN and SYDVKM. The CDR3 totals 12 residues. CDR3 sequence: CASSFGVGWQYF. CDR3 sequence (DNA): TGTGCCAGCAGTTTCGGGGTAGGTTGGCAGTATTTC.

This chain links TRBV28 with TRBJ1-5, with TRBD1 identical over 8 bases. The CDR3 covers 14 residues. The V segment lost 7 bases and the J segment 4 bases; nucleotides outside the gene matches: 6. Germline V gene lookup returns CDR1 MDHEN and CDR2 SYDVKM. CDR3 sequence: CASNPTGGNQPQHF. The CDR3 DNA reads TGTGCCAGCAACCCTACAGGGGGAAATCAGCCCCAGCATTTT. The whole variable domain, filled in from reference TRBV28 and TRBJ1-5, reads DVKVTQSSRYLVKRTGEKVFLECVQDMDHENMFWYRQDPGLGLRLIYFSYDVKMKEKGDIPEGYSVSREKKERFSLILESASTNQTSMYLCASNPTGGNQPQHFGDGTRLSIL.

This clone was counted only a few times. This chain connects TRBV2 to TRBJ1-2; D is ambiguous. The CDR3 has 13 residues. Trimming shortened V by 6 bases and J by 8 bases, and 16 bases separated the two germline ends. The germline V gene encodes CDR1 SNHLY and CDR2 FYNNEI. CDR3 DNA: TGTGCCAGCAGGCAGGACGGGTCGGGAGGCTACACCTTC. As protein: CASRQDGSGGYTF. The whole variable domain, filled in from reference TRBV2 and TRBJ1-2, reads EPEVTQTPSHQVTQMGQEVILRCVPISNHLYFYWYRQILGQKVEFLVSFYNNEISEKSEIFDDQFSVERPDGSNFTLKIRSTKLEDSAMYFCASRQDGSGGYTFGSGTRLTVV.

V usage is TRBV5-6 and J usage is TRBJ1-1; a possible D gene is TRBD1 (6 bases). The CDR3 has 12 amino acids. The V end lost 4 bases, the J end lost 11 bases, and 15 bases lay between the germline ends. Germline lookup yields CDR1 SGHDT and CDR2 YYEEEE. The chain's CDR3 is CASSLGQSKAFF. In nucleotides, the CDR3 is TGTGCCAGCAGCCTCGGACAGTCAAAGGCTTTCTTT.

The table lists this clone with a count of one. CDR3 amino acids: CASSTIQRNTGELFF. CDR3 DNA sequence: TGTGCCAGCAGTACTATCCAGCGGAACACCGGGGAGCTGTTTTTT. V and J are TRBV6-5 and TRBJ2-2; D is unresolved. The CDR3 totals 15 residues. Trimming stripped 5 bases from V and 1 base from J, with 11 bases between. Germline CDR1 MNHEY, CDR2 SVGAGI.

The V and J genes are TRBV6-6 and TRBJ2-7; 7 bases map to TRBD1. Germline V gives CDR1 MNHNY, CDR2 SVGAGI (reference sequence). This CDR3 has 14 residues. The trim removed 5 bases at V and 3 bases at J, leaving 7 bases unmatched. CDR3 sequence (DNA): TGTGCCAGCAGTCAACCCGGGACAGACTACGAGCAGTACTTC. It encodes CASSQPGTDYEQYF.

The genes are TRBV21-1 and TRBJ1-5; TRBD1 was called by the table and not checked on the DNA. TRBV21-1 corresponds to a pseudogene. This CDR3 is 13 amino acids long. In nucleotides, the CDR3 is TGTGCCAGCCCCAGGGGAAGCAATCAGCCCCAGCATTTT. This translates into CASPRGSNQPQHF.

V gene TRBV5-1 combines with J gene TRBJ2-3, with a weak D call TRBD1 (6 bases). The V and J ends lost 6 bases and 1 base respectively, with 15 bases between them. From germline, CDR1 is SGHRS and CDR2 YFSETQ. The CDR3 is 15 amino acids. The CDR3 region is CASTHKGVGTDTQYF. CDR3 DNA sequence: TGCGCCAGCACCCATAAGGGGGTTGGCACAGATACGCAGTATTTT.